Reported below is one T cell receptor (beta chain). Its antigen is not known. This specimen comes from a study of response to subunit inactivated influenza vaccine. TCRdb recomputed calls from the RT-PCR reads with MiXCR, one row per CDR3 protein. The sample has approximately 310,000 distinct CDR3 sequences; 21% are singletons. Notes on the study in general: T cells newly recruited by each seasonal influenza vaccination are few, the authors suggested.

CDR3 length equals 14 residues. Germline trimming cut 3 bases from V and 0 bases from J; bases unmatched to any gene: 3. CDR1 is SQVTM and CDR2 is ANQGSEA in the germline V gene. The TCR comes from a man aged 50-75 years who received an inactivated influenza vaccine. V and J are TRBV29-1 and TRBJ2-5; 8 bases line up with TRBD1. Sequencing was performed on PBMCs from blood, taken approximately 20 months after vaccination. CDR3 sequence (DNA): TGCAGCGTTGAGGGACAGGCGAACCAAGAGACCCAGTACTTC. As protein: CSVEGQANQETQYF.